This T cell receptor beta chain was sequenced during a study of cytomegalovirus exposure and HLA in healthy donors (dated by TCRdb to about 2017). With respect to the entire study: In an earlier analysis of fewer than 750 of the donors, roughly 300 Gb of sequence data and approximately 120 million unique TCR beta sequences from roughly 190 million T cells were reported. About 280 gigabases of sequencing data and approximately 80 million unique TCR sequences were included in an early release covering over 600 HLA-typed donors. Of the 350 to 400 genotyped donors, roughly 85% fell in the genetic ancestry cluster associated with self-reported Caucasian donors. The study was designed to test whether signatures of past pathogen exposure could be identified by cataloging public T cell receptors. The T cell repertoires of around 670 subjects were profiled by immunosequencing and related to cytomegalovirus serostatus. Along with the approximately 650-subject first cohort, a separate validation cohort of over 90 different subjects was used. To predict cytomegalovirus infection status, the study combined high-throughput TCR immunosequencing, statistical association of individual TCRs with disease status, and machine learning. To study patterns of TCR occurrence, a later analysis re-analyzed previously published TCR beta repertoires from 666 donors and added high-resolution HLA genotyping. Rather than using new phenotypic data, the later analysis identified candidate immune exposures from TCR beta sequences and from how often those sequences occurred across donors. In an earlier analysis of roughly 580 of the donors, high-throughput TCR beta sequencing was used to judge whether each TCR beta V gene segment behaved as functional or pseudogenic. Donor age, sex, ethnicity and CMV serostatus were compiled alongside the repertoire data. A later genetic analysis used genome-wide SNP genotypes for about three fifths of the 666 donors, treating that subset as a discovery cohort. All discovery cohort repertoires had been generated using a single sequencing platform. Both class I and class II loci were covered by HLA typing, at four-digit resolution. Typing coverage varied by locus: about 629-640 donors for A, B, C, DRB1 and DQB1; around 560 for DQA1; over 600 for DPA1; about 450 for DPB1. Because of strong linkage in the cohort, roughly five DR-DQ haplotypes were treated as single units for association and clustering. Across approximately 400 genotyped donors of the cohort, an average of about 250,000 unique TCR beta nucleotide sequences per donor were sequenced, and around 19% of those sequences were non-productive.

As for this clone: Its antigen target is currently unknown. The junction differs from germline at one of its ends, possibly a read error.

The library was prepared using the immunoSEQ multiplex PCR assay. A mixture of 60 forward primers for TCR Vbeta segments and 13 reverse primers for TCR Jbeta segments was used in the multiplex PCR. The CDR3 region of rearranged TCR beta genes was amplified from genomic DNA by a multiplex PCR assay. Amplified TCR beta libraries were sequenced as 87-base-pair reads on the Illumina HiSeq System. The authors' pipeline ran thus. A later analysis counted around 72 million unique TCR beta chains across the 550 to 700 repertoires, and some 11 million of these chains were shared by at least two donors. A nearest-neighbor algorithm error-corrected the raw reads and collapsed the reads into unique sequences, merging closely related sequences to remove PCR and sequencing errors. V, D and J gene segments were assigned by aligning CDR3 sequences to IMGT reference sequences. For a sequence to be retained, a match of at least six nucleotides was required to both a V gene segment and a J gene segment. A rearrangement was called productive if the CDR3 had no stop codons and remained in frame with V and J, and every other rearrangement was called non-productive. CDR3 was defined by IMGT convention, running from the second conserved V-encoded cysteine to the conserved J-encoded phenylalanine. The earlier analysis of 500 to 600 of the donors excluded sequences that lacked an unambiguous match to a single V gene segment. An earlier analysis of around 600 of the donors classified V segments as functional when productive rearrangements were above 56.7% and as segregating when the standard deviation between donors was above 5%. A statistical classification framework was developed to diagnose cytomegalovirus status using the catalog of TCR beta chain sequences. A later analysis assigned V and J genes by comparing TCR nucleotide sequences with IMGT/GENE-DB human TR gene sequences. Using the TCRdist pipeline, a later analysis assigned CDR3 sequences along with most-parsimonious VDJ recombination scenarios. In a later analysis, each TCR beta chain was defined by its CDR3 amino acid sequence together with its V-gene family, and reads without a unique V-gene family were excluded. As a way to deal with suspected cross-contamination and a sequencing artifact, a later analysis dropped more than 500 nucleotide sequences that were highly shared and had low generation probability. A later analysis calculated a clonal expansion index for each public chain from normalized within-repertoire ranks of inferred template counts. A later analysis computed generation probabilities with a VDJ recombination model fitted to out-of-frame rearrangements, and checked the results against IGoR. In a later analysis, hypergeometric tests were used to score TCR-TCR, TCR-HLA and TCR-CMV co-occurrence, with a repertoire-size bias correction applied to TCR pairs. In a later analysis, false discovery rates were estimated by permuting HLA or CMV assignments 20 times. In a later analysis, co-occurring TCRs were grouped using DBSCAN, with TCRdist sequence similarity added in when clustering inside HLA-allele-positive subsets. Co-occurrence clustering excluded repertoires with fewer than 30,000 or more than 120,000 public chains, plus five with anomalous nucleotide sharing. The table comes from immuneACCESS by way of TCRdb, which keeps in-frame sequences with V and J called. Part of the clones is missing from these tables; in studies checked, under half for an unresolved V gene and the rest for unknown reasons. That table furnishes V, J and clone size, whereas the DNA furnished D and trimming. Counted in this sample were approximately 170,000 clones; roughly 79% of them appeared once. The ten top clones hold 1.5% to 2% of the sample.

The germline V gene supplies CDR1 MGHRA and CDR2 YSYEKL. The CDR3 starts with the cysteine, ends with the phenylalanine, and has 12 residues. The DNA shown is the 36-base CDR3, in frame from base 1. In total, roughly 670 healthy bone marrow donors made up the cohort. All cohort members were sampled while nominally healthy, although unrecorded immune exposures were likely present. The donor tested CMV seronegative, placing the donor among the 350 to 400 seronegative members of the cohort. A peripheral blood sample was collected from each donor, and TCR beta sequencing was performed on peripheral blood mononuclear cells. Genomic DNA was extracted from the blood cell samples with the Qiagen DNeasy Blood Extraction Kit. Results and caveats for the whole study, not just this receptor: In a later genetic analysis, a missense DCLRE1C variant was associated with V-gene and J-gene trimming of TCR beta chains, and the association was replicated in an independent cohort. Cytomegalovirus status was reported to be diagnosed by the classifier with high specificity and sensitivity in both the original and validation cohorts. While some public TCRs were present in many individuals, most TCR sequences turned up only very rarely across donors. In a later analysis, HLA-associated TCR beta chains were found to be more clonally expanded and to have lower generation probabilities than equally common non-associated chains. The only immune exposure information available for the cohort was CMV serostatus. A later genetic analysis reported fewer N-insertions in productive TCRs among donors in an Asian-associated ancestry cluster than the roughly 650-donor mean. Most CMV-associated TCR beta chains appeared to be HLA-restricted in a later analysis, and the HLA associations seemed to be driven largely by CMV exposure. A cluster of highly shared sequence variants was judged likely to be a technical artifact of the sequencing pipeline. Linkage disequilibrium might explain the correlated functional status among segregating V segments, but an unknown experimental factor could not be excluded. A total of around 150 TCR beta chains were listed by the study as associated with cytomegalovirus. In this cohort, only TCR beta chains were sequenced, and detectable features were limited by the absence of alpha or paired-chain data. Some IMGT-functional V segments, including TRBV6-2 and TRBV6-3, could not be distinguished by the 87-base-pair reads and were therefore excluded. A further reported finding was that TCR beta sequences accurately predicted the HLA-A and HLA-B alleles for most subjects in the first cohort. A later analysis associated some 17,000 TCR beta sequences with specific HLA alleles at a false discovery rate of 0.05. In vitro tests confirmed that a few of the cytomegalovirus-associated TCR beta chains recognize cytomegalovirus antigens. The presence/absence analyses assumed that sequencing depth was roughly uniform across donors, and that assumption may not be true. The earlier analysis of 587 of the donors excluded roughly 17 rarely observed V segments, including chromosome 9 orphons, because counts were too low. Several of the top co-occurrence clusters appeared to be linked to parvovirus B19, influenza, CMV and Epstein-Barr virus, according to a later analysis. In an earlier analysis of about 600 of the donors, most TCR beta V segments appeared in productive rearrangements about 90% or about 30% of the time, broadly matching IMGT annotations. In a later analysis, TCR association rates were found to vary across HLA loci, with the most associated TCRs seen for DRB1 alleles and the fewest for HLA-C alleles. Strong co-occurrence of HLA alleles, especially DR and DQ, made assigning TCR associations to individual alleles difficult. Because HLA typing was unavailable for some donors at each locus, only the typed subset was used in association tests. The authors suggested that the approach could potentially be generalized to other disease states and immunological phenotypes.

Input material: PBMCs. Rearrangement joined TRBV4-1 to TRBJ1-2; TRBD1 fits 9 bases in the junction. This sequence was found in a woman aged 18 to 35 in good health and CMV-seronegative. The CDR3 corresponds to CASSGDRVLPNF. The DNA is TGCGCCAGCAGCGGGGACAGGGTGCTTCCCAACTTC.